This is a list of T cell receptor beta chains from one sample in a study of blood T cells in healthy people across ages. MiXCR was run by TCRdb on the 5' RACE reads, yielding one entry per CDR3 protein. The table has 1.5 million or so distinct CDR3 sequences, around 39% seen once. Sequenced: blood. Every receptor here comes from a woman in her late teens or twenties in good health. Each CDR3 is given with its conserved first and last residue. D genes are given only for firm matches. Where a row states a size, it is once, few, many or the class of an expanded clone; other rows omit it.

V: TRBV28
size: -
D: -
J: TRBJ1-2
DNA: TGTGCCGGCAGTTTATGGGCCGGGGGAAGTATTGGCTACACCTTC
CDR3: CAGSLWAGGSIGYTF

V: TRBV29-1
size: few
D: -
J: TRBJ2-3
DNA: TGCAGCGTTGAAAGCCGGGCCGCCACGGCACCCCCAGATACGCAGTATTTT
CDR3: CSVESRAATAPPDTQYF

V: TRBV7-3
size: -
D: TRBD2
J: TRBJ2-7
DNA: TGTGCCAGCAGTCAGGCTAGCGGGGGGGCCGGCTACAATGAGCAGTACTTC
CDR3: CASSQASGGAGYNEQYF

V: TRBV10-2
size: few
D: TRBD1
J: TRBJ1-5
DNA: TGCGCCACGCGGGACAGGGTAATCAATCAGCCCCAGCATTTT
CDR3: CATRDRVINQPQHF

V: TRBV7-9
size: -
D: -
J: TRBJ1-2
DNA: TGTGCCAGCCGTGACAGCGCAGTTTATGGCTACACCTTC
CDR3: CASRDSAVYGYTF

V: TRBV7-6
size: -
D: -
J: TRBJ2-7
DNA: TGTGCCAGCAGCATGGGACGAGATTACACCTACGAGCAGTACTTC
CDR3: CASSMGRDYTYEQYF

V: TRBV10-3
size: -
D: TRBD1
J: TRBJ1-2
DNA: TGTGCCATCAGTGACCGGACAGGGAACTCGGGGGGTGGCTACACCTTC
CDR3: CAISDRTGNSGGGYTF

V: TRBV29-1
size: -
D: -
J: TRBJ1-2
DNA: TGCAGCGTTGAAGATAGGGGCAGAGCTAACTATGGCTACACCTTC
CDR3: CSVEDRGRANYGYTF

V: TRBV20-1
size: few
D: TRBD2
J: TRBJ2-1
DNA: TGCAGTGCTAGAGAGGTACTAGCGGGAGATGATTACCCGGAGTTCTTC
CDR3: CSAREVLAGDDYPEFF

V: TRBV5-1
size: few
D: TRBD1
J: TRBJ2-7
DNA: TGCGCCAGCAGCTTGGTGACAGGGAATCGGTACGAGCAGTACTTC
CDR3: CASSLVTGNRYEQYF

V: TRBV29-1
size: -
D: -
J: TRBJ2-7
DNA: TGCAGCGTTGGAATCAGCGCCACATCACGTACCTACGAGCAGTACTTC
CDR3: CSVGISATSRTYEQYF

V: TRBV6-6
size: -
D: -
J: TRBJ1-1
DNA: TGTGCCGCCAGGGAGAACACTGAAGCTTTCTTT
CDR3: CAARENTEAFF

V: TRBV7-2
size: -
D: -
J: TRBJ1-5
DNA: TGTGCCAGCAGAGCGGTGGCAGATACGCAGCATTTT
CDR3: CASRAVADTQHF

V: TRBV27
size: -
D: TRBD1
J: TRBJ2-7
DNA: TGTGCCAGCAGTTCGTCACTCCTCACGGACAGGGCCTACGAGCAGTACTTC
CDR3: CASSSSLLTDRAYEQYF

V: TRBV15
size: -
D: -
J: TRBJ2-1
DNA: TGTGCCACCAGCGTATCGGTCTCCTACAATGAGCAGTTCTTC
CDR3: CATSVSVSYNEQFF

V: TRBV6-5
size: -
D: TRBD2
J: TRBJ2-7
DNA: TGTGCCAGCAGTGCTCGGGCGGGGGGCGAGCAGTACTTC
CDR3: CASSARAGGEQYF

V: TRBV20-1
size: -
D: -
J: TRBJ2-5
DNA: TGCAGTGGCACGAAAGAGACCCAGTACTTC
CDR3: CSGTKETQYF

V: TRBV20-1
size: few
D: TRBD1
J: TRBJ2-7
DNA: TGCAGTGCGGGACAGGGTAGCTCCTACGAGCAGTACTTC
CDR3: CSAGQGSSYEQYF

V: TRBV10-3
size: -
D: TRBD2
J: TRBJ2-7
DNA: TGTGCCATCGGGCTAGCGGGAGGGAGCTCCTACAATGAGCAGTACTTC
CDR3: CAIGLAGGSSYNEQYF

V: TRBV6-2/TRBV6-3
size: -
D: -
J: TRBJ2-1
DNA: TGTGCCAGCAGGGAACAGGGCCCCGAGCAGTTCTTC
CDR3: CASREQGPEQFF

V: TRBV18
size: -
D: TRBD2
J: TRBJ2-7
DNA: TGTGCCAGCTCACCCCTAGGGGCGGGAGAAGTCTACGAGCAGTACTTC
CDR3: CASSPLGAGEVYEQYF

V: TRBV12-3/TRBV12-4
size: -
D: TRBD2
J: TRBJ2-1
DNA: TGTGCCAGCAGTCCCCACGCGGGAGAGCAGGAGACCCAGTTCTTC
CDR3: CASSPHAGEQETQFF

V: TRBV5-6
size: few
D: TRBD1
J: TRBJ1-2
DNA: TGTGCCTGTACAGGGGGCGAGGGCTATGGCTACACCTTC
CDR3: CACTGGEGYGYTF

V: TRBV10-3
size: -
D: TRBD2
J: TRBJ2-1
DNA: TGTGCCACGAGCGGGGGGGCCGCCTACAATGAGCAGTTCTTC
CDR3: CATSGGAAYNEQFF

V: TRBV6-6
size: few
D: -
J: TRBJ2-5
DNA: TGTGCCAGCAGTTACCCCGGGGTGCGGGAGACCCAGTACTTC
CDR3: CASSYPGVRETQYF

V: TRBV4-1
size: -
D: -
J: TRBJ1-1
DNA: TGCGCCAGTTCCGACAGCACTGAAGCTTTCTTT
CDR3: CASSDSTEAFF

V: TRBV15
size: few
D: -
J: TRBJ2-7
DNA: TGTGCCACCAGCAGAGGGGATACAGGATCCTACGAGCAGTACTTC
CDR3: CATSRGDTGSYEQYF

V: TRBV12-3/TRBV12-4
size: few
D: -
J: TRBJ1-2
DNA: TGTGCCAGCAGTTTAGGGGGTAGGCCTGGTGGCTACACCTTC
CDR3: CASSLGGRPGGYTF

V: TRBV7-9
size: few
D: -
J: TRBJ1-4
DNA: TGTGCCAGCAGGACACCCGCAACTAATGAAAAACTGTTTTTT
CDR3: CASRTPATNEKLFF

V: TRBV6-1
size: -
D: TRBD1
J: TRBJ2-7
DNA: TGTGCCAGCAGCCAGACAGGGGATCTCCCCTACGAGCAGTACTTC
CDR3: CASSQTGDLPYEQYF

V: TRBV20-1
size: few
D: TRBD2
J: TRBJ2-7
DNA: TGCAGTGCCAAGACTAGCGGGAGCACCTACGAGCAGTACTTC
CDR3: CSAKTSGSTYEQYF

V: TRBV6-4
size: -
D: TRBD1
J: TRBJ2-3
DNA: TGTGCCAGCAGCCCCGGACAGGGATGGCCAGATACGCAGTATTTT
CDR3: CASSPGQGWPDTQYF

V: TRBV12-3/TRBV12-4
size: -
D: TRBD2
J: TRBJ2-3
DNA: TGTGCTTCTAGCGGGGAAAGGGGCACAGATACGCAGTATTTT
CDR3: CASSGERGTDTQYF

V: TRBV14
size: -
D: -
J: TRBJ2-3
DNA: TGTGCCAGCAGCCGCCAACTTGGGCCGGGCACAGATACGCAGTATTTT
CDR3: CASSRQLGPGTDTQYF

V: TRBV7-9
size: -
D: -
J: TRBJ2-5
DNA: TGTGCCAACAGCGGATCAGTATTCGGTGAGCAGTACTTC
CDR3: CANSGSVFGEQYF

V: TRBV6-5
size: -
D: TRBD1
J: TRBJ1-1
DNA: TGTGCCAGCAGTCGTGACAGGGATAAAGCTTTCTTT
CDR3: CASSRDRDKAFF

V: TRBV2
size: -
D: -
J: TRBJ1-2
DNA: TGTGCCAGCAAGCTAGGGGGAAACTATGGCTACACCTTC
CDR3: CASKLGGNYGYTF

V: TRBV29-1
size: -
D: -
J: TRBJ2-7
DNA: TGCAGCGCCTACATAGGGGACCAGGCGCACGAGCAGTACTTC
CDR3: CSAYIGDQAHEQYF

V: TRBV7-8
size: -
D: TRBD2
J: TRBJ2-4
DNA: TGTGCCAGCAGCTTAGTTAGCGGGGCCAAAAACATTCAGTACTTC
CDR3: CASSLVSGAKNIQYF

V: TRBV20-1
size: few
D: TRBD2
J: TRBJ2-7
DNA: TGCAGTGCGGACGGACAGGATGAACCGGGACTAGCCCCTTACGAGCAGTACTTC
CDR3: CSADGQDEPGLAPYEQYF

V: TRBV12-3/TRBV12-4
size: once
D: -
J: TRBJ2-2
DNA: TGTGCCATCGATGGGGGGGCGCGAACCGGGGAGCTGTTTTTT
CDR3: CAIDGGARTGELFF

V: TRBV6-1
size: -
D: TRBD2
J: TRBJ2-3
DNA: TGTGCCAGCAGTGGCGGGACTAGCGGGGGGGCGGGTACGCAGTATTTT
CDR3: CASSGGTSGGAGTQYF

V: TRBV9
size: few
D: -
J: TRBJ2-5
DNA: TGTGCCAGCGGGCGGCCTTTAGGGCAAGAGACCCAGTACTTC
CDR3: CASGRPLGQETQYF

V: TRBV20-1
size: -
D: TRBD2
J: TRBJ2-7
DNA: TGCAGTGCTAAGGAAGGACTAGCGGGAGTCGAGCAGTACTTC
CDR3: CSAKEGLAGVEQYF

V: TRBV20-1
size: -
D: TRBD2
J: TRBJ2-7
DNA: TGCAGTGCTAGATCGAAAACCGGGACTAGCGGGAGAAGTTTCGTCTACAATGAGCAGTACTTC
CDR3: CSARSKTGTSGRSFVYNEQYF

V: TRBV2
size: -
D: -
J: TRBJ2-3
DNA: TGTGCCAGCAGTGGCCGGCCGGTCTTGGGGACAGATACGCAGTATTTT
CDR3: CASSGRPVLGTDTQYF

V: TRBV7-3
size: few
D: -
J: TRBJ2-3
DNA: TGTGCCAGCAGCTTAACGTACTCGGATACGCAGTATTTT
CDR3: CASSLTYSDTQYF

V: TRBV12-3/TRBV12-4
size: few
D: TRBD1
J: TRBJ2-1
DNA: TGTGCCAGCAGTTATTTACCTGCGGGACAGGGAGTGGATGAGCAGTTCTTC
CDR3: CASSYLPAGQGVDEQFF

V: TRBV4-2
size: few
D: -
J: TRBJ2-1
DNA: TGTGCCAGCAGCCAACCAACTGATCACTACAATGAGCAGTTCTTC
CDR3: CASSQPTDHYNEQFF

V: TRBV30
size: -
D: -
J: TRBJ2-3
DNA: TGTGCCTGGAGTGTTCCCCCGACAACCACAGATACGCAGTATTTT
CDR3: CAWSVPPTTTDTQYF

V: TRBV27
size: few
D: TRBD1
J: TRBJ2-1
DNA: TGTGCCAGCGCCGTTTTAGGACAGGGGGCTTTTGAGCAGTTCTTC
CDR3: CASAVLGQGAFEQFF

V: TRBV5-6
size: -
D: -
J: TRBJ1-1
DNA: TGTGCCAGCAGCGTACGGGGGAAGTCTACGGGAGCTTTCTTT
CDR3: CASSVRGKSTGAFF

V: TRBV12-3/TRBV12-4
size: -
D: -
J: TRBJ2-5
DNA: TGTGCCAGCACATCGGGCAGGGGTATGGAGACCCAGTACTTC
CDR3: CASTSGRGMETQYF

V: TRBV5-6
size: many
D: -
J: TRBJ2-5
DNA: TGTGCCAGCAGCTTGGGGCAGACCCAGTACTTC
CDR3: CASSLGQTQYF